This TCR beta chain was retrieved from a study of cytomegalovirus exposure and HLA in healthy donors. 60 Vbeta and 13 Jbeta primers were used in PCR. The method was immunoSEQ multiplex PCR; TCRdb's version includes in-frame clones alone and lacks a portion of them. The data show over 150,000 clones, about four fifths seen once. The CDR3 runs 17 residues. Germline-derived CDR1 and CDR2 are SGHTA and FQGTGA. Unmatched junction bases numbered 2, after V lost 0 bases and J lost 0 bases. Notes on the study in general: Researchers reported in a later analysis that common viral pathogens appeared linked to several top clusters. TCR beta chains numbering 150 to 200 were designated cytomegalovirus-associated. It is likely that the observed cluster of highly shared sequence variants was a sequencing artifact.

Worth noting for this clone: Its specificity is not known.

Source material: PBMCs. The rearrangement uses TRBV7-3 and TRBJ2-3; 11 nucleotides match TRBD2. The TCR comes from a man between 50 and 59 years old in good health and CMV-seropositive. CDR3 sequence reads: CASSLTGTSGSTDTQYF. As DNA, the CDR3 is TGTGCCAGCAGCTTAACGGGGACTAGCGGCAGCACAGATACGCAGTATTTT.